This entry lists 22 T cell receptor beta chains sequenced from one sample in a study of OX40 agonist ivuxolimab in advanced cancers. Sequenced by immunoSEQ multiplex PCR; TCRdb stores in-frame clones only, minus some. The table records tens of thousands of clones, 90% to 95% of them present only once. The specimen was CD4+ or CD8+ T cells sorted from blood, collected in a trial of the OX40 agonist ivuxolimab. Source of these receptors: an adult with an advanced solid tumor such as melanoma, head and neck, liver or kidney cancer.

V and J are TRBV15 and TRBJ2-7; D gene unclear. CDR3 size: 14 residues. V was trimmed by 4 bases and J by 4 bases, leaving 14 bases between them. Germline V gene lookup returns CDR1 LNHNV and CDR2 YYDKDF (reference sequence). CDR3 coding DNA: TGTGCCACCAGCATTGGTACAGATCCATACGAGCAGTACTTC. Protein: CATSIGTDPYEQYF.

This clone appeared once. The chain carries TRBV19 and TRBJ2-1; weak D call: TRBD2 (5 bases). The CDR3 contains 16 residues. The germline V gene encodes CDR1 LNHDA and CDR2 SQIVND (reference sequence). The germline V and J ends were trimmed by 2 bases and 3 bases, with 14 bases remaining between them. Here the CDR3 DNA reads TGTGCCAGTAGTATAATACTAGAGACATACTACAATGAGCAGTTCTTC. Protein sequence: CASSIILETYYNEQFF.

The V call is TRBV19, the J call TRBJ2-3, with 8 nucleotides matching TRBD2. This CDR3 comprises 16 residues. In germline, CDR1 is LNHDA, CDR2 SQIVND (reference sequence). J was trimmed by 2 bases and V by 5 bases; bases with no gene match: 9. The CDR3 DNA reads TGTGCCAGTAGTGATTGGGCGGGAGGACTCACAGATACGCAGTATTTT. Its protein is CASSDWAGGLTDTQYF.

V and J are TRBV5-4 and TRBJ1-2; D is unresolved. V was clipped by 4 bases and J by 5 bases, with 12 bases between them. Germline loops: CDR1 SGHNT, CDR2 YYREEE (reference sequence). The CDR3 runs 13 residues. CDR3 bases: TGTGCCAGCAGCGAGGCGGACGGGTATGGCTACACCTTC. Protein sequence: CASSEADGYGYTF.

This clone was recorded a few times. This chain joins TRBV7-9 and TRBJ1-1; D gene ambiguous. CDR1 is SEHNR, CDR2 FQNEAQ, per germline (reference sequence). The germline V and J ends were trimmed by 3 bases and 7 bases, with 9 bases remaining between them. This CDR3 contains 12 residues. DNA of the CDR3: TGTGCCAGCAGCTTCAACAGCCATGAAGCTTTCTTT. This translates into CASSFNSHEAFF.

The chain links TRBV2 to TRBJ2-7; 11 nucleotides match TRBD2. CDR3 length equals 16 residues. The germline CDR1 and CDR2 sequences are SNHLY and FYNNEI. Trimming cost V 2 bases and J 2 bases; bases outside gene matches: 5. This CDR3 reads CASSEWGTSGTYEQYF. DNA for the CDR3: TGTGCCAGCAGTGAATGGGGGACTAGCGGTACCTACGAGCAGTACTTC.

V is TRBV6-1 and J is TRBJ1-1; no clear D. Between the trimmed V and J ends, which lost 2 bases and 7 bases, there was a span of 8 bases. The CDR3 contains 12 residues. The germline CDR1 and CDR2 sequences are MNHNS and SASEGT. The chain's CDR3 is CASSESPNEAFF. CDR3 DNA: TGTGCCAGCAGTGAATCTCCCAATGAAGCTTTCTTT.

The chain carries TRBV7-6 and TRBJ2-1; possibly TRBD2 for D (6 bases). Trimming shortened V by 5 bases and J by 10 bases, and 15 bases separated the two germline ends. The CDR3 has 13 residues. Germline loops: CDR1 SGHVS, CDR2 FNYEAQ. The CDR3 is CASSPPGLAEQFF. CDR3 coding DNA: TGTGCCAGCAGCCCCCCGGGCCTAGCGGAGCAGTTCTTC.

The chain couples TRBV2 to TRBJ2-6; no definite D call. Germline CDR1 and CDR2: SNHLY and FYNNEI. Trimming took 8 bases from V and 0 from J, leaving 8 bases between them. The CDR3 extends over 14 amino acids. The CDR3 sequence is CASAVRSGANVLTF. CDR3 sequence (DNA): TGTGCCAGCGCCGTACGCTCTGGGGCCAACGTCCTGACTTTC. Full variable domain (rest looked up from reference TRBV2 and TRBJ2-6): EPEVTQTPSHQVTQMGQEVILRCVPISNHLYFYWYRQILGQKVEFLVSFYNNEISEKSEIFDDQFSVERPDGSNFTLKIRSTKLEDSAMYFCASAVRSGANVLTFGAGSRLTVL.

The CDR3 spells CASSNSGALFQETQYF. The CDR3 DNA is TGTGCCAGTAGTAACAGCGGGGCCCTATTTCAAGAGACCCAGTACTTC. The rearrangement uses TRBV19 and TRBJ2-5; 7 bases align to TRBD2. CDR1 is LNHDA, CDR2 SQIVND, per germline (reference sequence). The junction had 10 bases not matched to a gene; V was cut back by 4 bases and J by 2 bases. The CDR3 length is 16 residues.

The V and J genes are TRBV27 and TRBJ2-1, with D uncertain. In germline, CDR1 is MNHEY, CDR2 SMNVEV (reference sequence). There are 12 residues in the CDR3. With 3 bases removed from V and 8 bases from J, the gap between germline ends came to 8 bases. CDR3 coding DNA: TGTGCCAGCAGTTTCCGTGGTTATGAGCAGTTCTTC. It encodes CASSFRGYEQFF.

The chain links TRBV11-2 to TRBJ2-1, with 14 positions matching TRBD2. This CDR3 region has 19 residues. Per germline, CDR1 SGHAT and CDR2 FQNNGV. V was clipped by 2 bases and J by 3 bases; unmatched bases: 9. The CDR3 sequence is CASSLLQGGLAGGYNEQFF. The CDR3 DNA reads TGTGCCAGCAGCTTACTGCAGGGAGGACTAGCGGGGGGCTACAATGAGCAGTTCTTC.

J is TRBJ2-7 and V is TRBV11-1, with D possibly TRBD2 on 6 matching bases. Germline CDR1 and CDR2: SGHAT and FQDESV (reference sequence). V was shortened by 5 bases and J by 6 bases, with 17 bases between the two germline ends. CDR3 length: 14 residues. This chain's CDR3 is CASSPDGGSVEQYF. CDR3 nucleotides: TGTGCCAGCAGCCCTGATGGAGGGTCCGTCGAGCAGTACTTC.

This clone was observed once. This sequence joins TRBV9 and TRBJ2-2, with 9 bases matching TRBD2. The V gene's germline CDR1 is SGDLS and CDR2 YYNGEE. The V and J ends lost 1 base and 6 bases, in that order; junction bases with no gene match: 13. The CDR3 has 18 residues. DNA for the CDR3: TGTGCCAGCAGCGTAAACAGCGGGAGGACCCTACAATCCGGGGAGCTGTTTTTT. It specifies CASSVNSGRTLQSGELFF.

In its sample, this clone was seen once. J is TRBJ2-5 and V is TRBV4-1, with TRBD1 identical over 8 bases. With 0 bases clipped from V and 1 base from J, the junction kept 1 base outside the gene matches. Germline CDR1 is MGHRA and CDR2 is YSYEKL. The CDR3 sequence is 15 residues long. This CDR3 is CASSQEDRGQETQYF. CDR3 nucleotide sequence: TGCGCCAGCAGCCAAGAAGACAGGGGCCAAGAGACCCAGTACTTC.

This chain connects TRBV27 to TRBJ2-7; TRBD1 matches at 8 bases. J was trimmed by 1 base and V by 8 bases; bases with no gene match: 10. Germline CDR1 MNHEY, CDR2 SMNVEV (reference sequence). CDR3 size: 15 residues. CDR3 nucleotides: TGTGCCAGCTCTCTTGGGACAGGTTCTTCCTACGAGCAGTACTTC. Translated, it gives CASSLGTGSSYEQYF.

In nucleotides, the CDR3 is TGTGCCAGTAGCATAACAGAATACAATGAGCAGTTCTTC. This sequence encodes CASSITEYNEQFF. The V call is TRBV19, the J call TRBJ2-1; D remains ambiguous. The CDR3 has 13 amino acids. Germline V gene lookup returns CDR1 LNHDA and CDR2 SQIVND (reference sequence). Trimming took off 6 bases at V and 4 bases at J, with 10 bases between the two ends.

The J gene is TRBJ1-5, the V gene TRBV7-6, with D unclear. Deletions cut 10 bases from V and 4 bases from J, with 14 bases between. Germline V gives CDR1 SGHVS, CDR2 FNYEAQ. The CDR3 spans 13 residues. The CDR3 DNA is TGTGCCACCGCGGAGGGTTGGAATCAGCCCCAGCATTTT. This codes for CATAEGWNQPQHF.

The chain links TRBV9 to TRBJ2-1, with TRBD1 as a possible D gene (6 bases). This CDR3 has 15 residues. Germline V gene lookup returns CDR1 SGDLS and CDR2 YYNGEE. V was cut by 1 base and J by 5 bases, with 13 bases left in between. CDR3 residues: CASSVRDNINNEQFF. In DNA, the CDR3 is TGTGCCAGCAGCGTACGGGACAACATAAACAATGAGCAGTTCTTC.

The V and J genes are TRBV5-4 and TRBJ2-7; 7 positions agree with TRBD1. CDR3 length: 14 amino acids. V trimming: 3 bases; J trimming: 0 bases; junction bases outside the gene matches: 3. Germline loops: CDR1 SGHNT, CDR2 YYREEE (reference sequence). The CDR3 protein is CASSSRDSSYEQYF. CDR3 sequence (DNA): TGTGCCAGCAGCTCTAGGGACAGCTCCTACGAGCAGTACTTC.

This chain connects TRBV11-2 to TRBJ2-2; 8 bases map to TRBD1. Germline V lookup: CDR1 SGHAT, CDR2 FQNNGV. V lost 1 base to trimming and J lost 5 bases; unmatched junction nucleotides: 6. This CDR3 is 16 amino acids long. The CDR3 loop is CASSLGDRPRTGELFF. The CDR3 bases are TGTGCCAGCAGCTTAGGGGACAGGCCGAGGACCGGGGAGCTGTTTTTT.

The gene calls are TRBV9 and TRBJ1-5; D is undetermined. Germline V CDR1 and CDR2: SGDLS, YYNGEE. The V end lost 2 bases, the J end lost 3 bases, and 12 bases lay between the germline ends. The length of the CDR3 is 15 residues. CDR3 protein: CASSVDGSHNQPQHF. The CDR3 DNA follows: TGTGCCAGCAGCGTCGATGGCAGCCACAATCAGCCCCAGCATTTT.